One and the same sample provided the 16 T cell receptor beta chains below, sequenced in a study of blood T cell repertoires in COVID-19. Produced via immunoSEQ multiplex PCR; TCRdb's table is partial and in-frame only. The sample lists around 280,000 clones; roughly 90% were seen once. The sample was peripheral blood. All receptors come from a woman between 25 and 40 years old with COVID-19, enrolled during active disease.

The chain's CDR3 is CASSRPGVGYNEQFF. DNA of the CDR3: TGTGCCAGTAGCCGTCCAGGGGTGGGCTACAATGAGCAGTTCTTC. This sequence joins TRBV19 and TRBJ2-1; possibly TRBD1 for D (6 bases). V lost 6 bases, J lost 3 bases, and 15 bases lay in between. The CDR3 sequence is 15 residues long. Germline V lookup: CDR1 LNHDA, CDR2 SQIVND (reference sequence).

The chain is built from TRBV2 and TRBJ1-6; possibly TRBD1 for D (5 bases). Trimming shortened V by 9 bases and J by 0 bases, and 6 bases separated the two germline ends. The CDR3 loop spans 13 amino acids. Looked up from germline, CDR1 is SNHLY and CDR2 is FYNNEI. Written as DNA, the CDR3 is TGTGCCAGTGACAGCTCCTATAATTCACCCCTCCACTTT. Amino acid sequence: CASDSSYNSPLHF. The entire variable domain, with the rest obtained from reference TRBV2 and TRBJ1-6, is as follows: EPEVTQTPSHQVTQMGQEVILRCVPISNHLYFYWYRQILGQKVEFLVSFYNNEISEKSEIFDDQFSVERPDGSNFTLKIRSTKLEDSAMYFCASDSSYNSPLHFGNGTRLTVT.

CDR3: CASSLEQGGTEAFF. CDR3 nucleotides: TGTGCCAGCAGCTTGGAACAGGGTGGCACTGAAGCTTTCTTT. The J gene is TRBJ1-1, the V gene TRBV5-4; D may be TRBD1 (6 bases). CDR1 SGHNT and CDR2 YYREEE come from the germline V gene (reference sequence). The ends were cut back, 0 bases at V and 4 bases at J, with 10 bases in the middle. The CDR3 length is 14 residues.

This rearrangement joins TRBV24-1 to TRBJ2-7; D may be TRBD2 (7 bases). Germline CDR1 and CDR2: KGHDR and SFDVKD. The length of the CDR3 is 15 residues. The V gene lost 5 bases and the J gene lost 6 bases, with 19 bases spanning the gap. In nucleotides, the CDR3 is TGTGCCACCAGTGCAGGCGGGGGCGCGGACGGCGAGCAGTACTTC. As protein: CATSAGGGADGEQYF.

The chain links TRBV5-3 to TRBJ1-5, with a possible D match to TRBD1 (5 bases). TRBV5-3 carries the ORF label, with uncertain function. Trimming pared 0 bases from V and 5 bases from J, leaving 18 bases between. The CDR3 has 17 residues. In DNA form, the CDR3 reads TGTGCCAGAAGCTTGGGGGGCCTCGGGAGGACGGATCAGCCCCAGCATTTT. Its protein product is CARSLGGLGRTDQPQHF.

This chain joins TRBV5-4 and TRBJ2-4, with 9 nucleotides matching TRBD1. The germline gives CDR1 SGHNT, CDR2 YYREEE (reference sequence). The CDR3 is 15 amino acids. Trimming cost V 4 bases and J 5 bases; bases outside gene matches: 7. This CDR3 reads CASSAKQGAQNIQYF. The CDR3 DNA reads TGTGCCAGCAGCGCGAAACAGGGGGCCCAAAACATTCAGTACTTC.

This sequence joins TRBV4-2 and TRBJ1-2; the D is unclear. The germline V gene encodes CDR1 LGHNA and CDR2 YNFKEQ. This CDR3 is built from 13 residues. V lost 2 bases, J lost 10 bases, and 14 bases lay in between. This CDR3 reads CASSQPTDWAYTF. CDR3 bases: TGTGCCAGCAGCCAACCTACGGACTGGGCCTACACCTTC.

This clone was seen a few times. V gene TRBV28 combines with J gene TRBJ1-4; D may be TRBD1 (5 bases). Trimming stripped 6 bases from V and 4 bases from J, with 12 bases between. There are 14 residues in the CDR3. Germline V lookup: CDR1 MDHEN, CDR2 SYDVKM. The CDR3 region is CASRNGGLNEKLFF. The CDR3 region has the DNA TGTGCCAGCAGGAACGGGGGACTTAATGAAAAACTGTTTTTT.

The CDR3 sequence is CASSAGGHSNQPQHF. In DNA form, the CDR3 reads TGTGCCAGCAGCGCAGGGGGACACAGCAATCAGCCCCAGCATTTT. The chain carries TRBV9 and TRBJ1-5; 7 bases are a match to TRBD1. The CDR3 has 15 amino acids. Germline CDR1 SGDLS, CDR2 YYNGEE. V dropped 3 bases and J dropped 1; count of bases not matched to a gene: 4.

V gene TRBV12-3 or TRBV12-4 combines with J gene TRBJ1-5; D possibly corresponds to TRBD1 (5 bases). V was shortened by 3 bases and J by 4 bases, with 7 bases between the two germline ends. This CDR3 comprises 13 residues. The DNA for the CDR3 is TGTGCCAGCAGTTTCGACAGAAATCAGCCCCAGCATTTT. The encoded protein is CASSFDRNQPQHF.

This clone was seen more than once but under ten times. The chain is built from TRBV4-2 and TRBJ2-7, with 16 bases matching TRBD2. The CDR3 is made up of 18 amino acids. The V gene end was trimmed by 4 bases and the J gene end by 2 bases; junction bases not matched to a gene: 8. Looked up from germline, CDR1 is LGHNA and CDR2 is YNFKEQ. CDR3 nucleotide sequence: TGTGCCAGCAGCCGTAGCGGGACTAGCGGGGGGGCCCCCTACGAGCAGTACTTC. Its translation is CASSRSGTSGGAPYEQYF.

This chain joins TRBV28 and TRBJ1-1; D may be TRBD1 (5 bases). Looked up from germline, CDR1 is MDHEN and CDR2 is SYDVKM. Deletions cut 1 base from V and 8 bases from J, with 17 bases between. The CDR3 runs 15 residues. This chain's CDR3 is CASSLLVSGGTEAFF. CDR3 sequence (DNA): TGTGCCAGCAGTTTATTAGTATCGGGGGGTACGGAAGCTTTCTTT.

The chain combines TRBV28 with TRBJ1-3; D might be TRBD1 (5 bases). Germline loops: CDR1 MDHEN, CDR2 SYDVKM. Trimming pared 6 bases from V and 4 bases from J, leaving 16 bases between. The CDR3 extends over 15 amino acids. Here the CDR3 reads CASSAGGSRGNTIYF. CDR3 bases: TGTGCCAGCAGCGCCGGGGGTAGCAGGGGAAACACCATATATTTT.

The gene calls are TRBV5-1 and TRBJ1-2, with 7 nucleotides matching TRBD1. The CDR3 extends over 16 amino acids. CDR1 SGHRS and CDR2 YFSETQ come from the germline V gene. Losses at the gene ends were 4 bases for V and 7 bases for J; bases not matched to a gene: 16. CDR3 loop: CASSDPSTGYHVGYTF. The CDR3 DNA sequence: TGCGCCAGCAGCGACCCTTCGACAGGGTATCATGTTGGCTACACCTTC.

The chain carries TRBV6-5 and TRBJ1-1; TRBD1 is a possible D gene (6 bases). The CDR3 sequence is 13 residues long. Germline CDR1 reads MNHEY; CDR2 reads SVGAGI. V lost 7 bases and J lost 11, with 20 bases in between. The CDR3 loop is CASNPTGQGIAFF. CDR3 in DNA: TGTGCCAGCAACCCAACAGGGCAGGGGATCGCTTTCTTT.

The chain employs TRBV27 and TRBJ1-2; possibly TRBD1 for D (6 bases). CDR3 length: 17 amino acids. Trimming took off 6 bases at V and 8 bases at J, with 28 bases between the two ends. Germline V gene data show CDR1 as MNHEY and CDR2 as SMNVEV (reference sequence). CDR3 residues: CASSPGAYRYTYEGYTF. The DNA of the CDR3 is TGTGCCAGCAGCCCAGGGGCCTATCGCTACACCTATGAAGGCTACACCTTC.